This T cell receptor (beta chain) was recorded in a study of monozygotic twins with cystic fibrosis. As for this clone: Its target is not known.

Germline V lookup: CDR1 SGHDN, CDR2 FVKESK. The V end was cut by 7 bases, the J end by 1 base, with 13 bases between. The CDR3 spans 15 residues. Broader study findings: J usage was most co-twin-similar in 8 of 16 pairs, V in 13. Nucleotide-identical clonotype sharing was significantly higher within monozygotic CF twin pairs than between unrelated CF individuals. Low clonality (median roughly 0.009) suggested a mostly naive repertoire.

Clones were read by immunoSEQ multiplex PCR, and TCRdb kept only the in-frame ones, dropping some. Found here are under 20,000 clones, approximately 97% of them singletons; the top ten hold 1.5% to 2%. The source of this sequence is a woman under 40 with cystic fibrosis. The sequenced material came from blood. The J gene is TRBJ2-2, the V gene TRBV14; weak D call: TRBD2 (5 bases). CDR3 sequence reads: CASKGSGVNTGELFF. The CDR3 coding sequence is TGTGCCAGCAAGGGCAGCGGAGTGAACACCGGGGAGCTGTTTTTT.